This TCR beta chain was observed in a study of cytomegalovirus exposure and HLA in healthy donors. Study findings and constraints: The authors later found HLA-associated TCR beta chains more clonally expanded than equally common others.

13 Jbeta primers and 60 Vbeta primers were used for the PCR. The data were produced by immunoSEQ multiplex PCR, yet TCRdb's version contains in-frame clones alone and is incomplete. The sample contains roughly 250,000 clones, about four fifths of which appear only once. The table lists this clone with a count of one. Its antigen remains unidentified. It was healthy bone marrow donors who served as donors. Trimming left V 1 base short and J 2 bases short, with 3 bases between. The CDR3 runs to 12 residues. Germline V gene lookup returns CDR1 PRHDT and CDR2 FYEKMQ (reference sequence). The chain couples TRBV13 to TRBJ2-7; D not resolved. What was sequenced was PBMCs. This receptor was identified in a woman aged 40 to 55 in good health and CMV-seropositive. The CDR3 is CASSLAAYEQYF. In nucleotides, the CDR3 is TGTGCCAGCAGCTTAGCAGCCTACGAGCAGTACTTC.